This entry lists 20 T cell receptor beta chains sequenced from one sample in a study of T cells after yellow fever vaccination. Each CDR3 protein gets one entry after TCRdb re-called the 5' RACE reads with MiXCR. The profile shows roughly 340,000 distinct CDR3 sequences, 8.7% of them singletons. The material was PBMCs, obtained on the day of the first yellow fever vaccination. Receptors originate from a man aged 18-30 years who received the YFV17D yellow fever vaccine.

This clonotype showed up just a few times. The chain couples TRBV25-1 to TRBJ1-2; D is perhaps TRBD1 (5 bases). Germline CDR1 reads MGHDK; CDR2 reads SYGVNS. Trimming shortened V by 2 bases and J by 2 bases, and 9 bases separated the two germline ends. The CDR3 extends over 14 amino acids. CDR3 in amino acids: CASSEQGGNYGYTF. In DNA form, the CDR3 reads TGTGCCAGCAGTGAACAGGGAGGGAACTATGGCTACACCTTC.

Only one count was recorded for this clonotype. The chain uses TRBV5-1 and TRBJ2-3; 16 bases match TRBD2. Germline values: CDR1 SGHRS, CDR2 YFSETQ. Trimming took 3 bases from V and 5 from J; bases not matched to a gene: 9. There are 18 residues in the CDR3. This CDR3 reads CASSSNAGLAGGRDTQYF. Here the CDR3 DNA reads TGCGCCAGCAGCTCCAACGCGGGACTAGCGGGGGGGAGAGATACGCAGTATTTT.

The chain links TRBV27 to TRBJ2-7, with a tentative D call TRBD1 (6 bases). The CDR3 is 14 residues long. Germline CDR1 reads MNHEY; CDR2 reads SMNVEV (reference sequence). The V end lost 0 bases, the J end lost 9 bases, and 15 bases lay between the germline ends. The CDR3 reads CASSLSADSLWQYF. The CDR3 DNA follows: TGTGCCAGCAGTTTATCAGCGGACAGCTTATGGCAGTACTTC.

The chain links TRBV4-1 to TRBJ2-2, with D possibly being TRBD2 (6 bases). Trimming removed 3 bases from V and 8 bases from J, with 22 bases in between. Germline loops: CDR1 MGHRA, CDR2 YSYEKL. The CDR3 sequence is 17 residues long. The CDR3 region has the DNA TGCGCCAGCAGCCAGCATCTCGGGACTGGGAGCAATGGGGAGCTGTTTTTT. This sequence encodes CASSQHLGTGSNGELFF.

A word on this clonotype: Its ends do not fully match the called genes, so a read error is possible. The rearrangement uses TRBV6-1 and TRBJ1-3; no definite D call. The CDR3 covers 14 residues. CDR1 and CDR2 from the germline V gene are MNHNS and SASEGT. CDR3 bases: TGTGCCAGCACTGAAGGGAGGATAGGAAACACCATATATTTT. This codes for CASTEGRIGNTIYF.

There are a few counts of this clonotype. The genes are TRBV6-1 and TRBJ2-1; TRBD2 matches 7 bases. This CDR3 has 15 residues. CDR1 is MNHNS and CDR2 is SASEGT in the germline V gene. J was trimmed by 4 bases and V by 5 bases; bases with no gene match: 8. The CDR3 nucleotides read TGTGCCAGCAGTATTGCGGCTAGCGGATACAATGAGCAGTTCTTC. Translated: CASSIAASGYNEQFF.

V usage is TRBV7-8 and J usage is TRBJ1-2; D gene ambiguous. V dropped 4 bases and J dropped 11 bases, with 20 bases sitting between them. The CDR3 spans 14 residues. Germline CDR1 and CDR2: SGHVS and FQNEAQ. CDR3 nucleotides: TGTGCCAGCAGCTCCACGGGCTGGGGAGAGGGTTACACCTTC. This codes for CASSSTGWGEGYTF.

V gene TRBV7-8 combines with J gene TRBJ2-3; D perhaps matches TRBD2 (6 bases). The CDR3 totals 17 residues. Trimming left V 3 bases short and J 6 bases short, with 22 bases between. Germline V gene lookup returns CDR1 SGHVS and CDR2 FQNEAQ. Here the CDR3 DNA reads TGTGCCAGCAGCTTGTTGGTCCGGGTAGCGGCGCCGGATACGCAGTATTTT. Protein sequence: CASSLLVRVAAPDTQYF. The whole variable domain, remainder taken from reference TRBV7-8 and TRBJ2-3, is GAGVSQSPRYKVAKRGQDVALRCDPISGHVSLFWYQQALGQGPEFLTYFQNEAQLDKSGLPSDRFFAERPEGSVSTLKIQRTQQEDSAVYLCASSLLVRVAAPDTQYFGPGTRLTVL.

This chain joins TRBV20-1 and TRBJ1-5; D gene unclear. The CDR3 is 14 amino acids. The V end lost 5 bases, the J end lost 1 base, and 12 bases lay between the germline ends. Germline CDR1 is DFQATT and CDR2 is SNEGSKA (reference sequence). CDR3 sequence: CSALDVSSNQPQHF. CDR3 in DNA: TGCAGTGCTTTGGACGTATCCAGCAATCAGCCCCAGCATTTT.

In its sample, this clonotype was seen a few times. The chain is built from TRBV14 and TRBJ1-1; TRBD1 might be the D (5 bases). The CDR3 spans 17 residues. Germline V gene lookup returns CDR1 SGHDN and CDR2 FVKESK. Trimming stripped 1 base from V and 0 bases from J, with 15 bases between. The CDR3 DNA is TGTGCCAGCAGCCAAGCCGGGGCGGTGGAGATGAACACTGAAGCTTTCTTT. It translates to CASSQAGAVEMNTEAFF. The variable domain in full, completed from reference TRBV14 and TRBJ1-1, reads EAGVTQFPSHSVIEKGQTVTLRCDPISGHDNLYWYRRVMGKEIKFLLHFVKESKQDESGMPNNRFLAERTGGTYSTLKVQPAELEDSGVYFCASSQAGAVEMNTEAFFGQGTRLTVV.

V and J are TRBV19 and TRBJ2-1; perhaps TRBD2 as D (5 bases). This CDR3 has 14 residues. The V end was cut by 6 bases, the J end by 0 bases, with 9 bases between. In germline, CDR1 is LNHDA, CDR2 SQIVND (reference sequence). Here the CDR3 reads CASREEYSYNEQFF. The CDR3 DNA sequence: TGTGCCAGTAGGGAGGAATACTCCTACAATGAGCAGTTCTTC.

This clonotype was counted a few times. The chain carries TRBV6-2 or TRBV6-3 and TRBJ2-5; D possibly uses TRBD1 or TRBD2 (5 bases each). The CDR3 covers 14 residues. The V gene's germline CDR1 is MNHEY and CDR2 SVGEGT. V was shortened by 5 bases and J by 6 bases, with 16 bases between the two germline ends. The CDR3: CASSPSGARKTQYF. The CDR3 coding sequence is TGTGCCAGCAGTCCGTCCGGGGCCCGGAAGACCCAGTACTTC.

Ten or more counts support this clonotype. The CDR3 loop is CATSRDRGRAQYF. The DNA of the CDR3 is TGTGCCACCAGCAGAGACAGGGGTCGGGCGCAGTACTTC. V gene TRBV15 combines with J gene TRBJ2-7; TRBD1 is a possible D gene (6 bases). The CDR3 loop spans 13 amino acids. Germline V gene sequence: CDR1 LNHNV, CDR2 YYDKDF (reference sequence). V gave up 0 bases and J gave up 9 bases, with 12 bases separating them.

This clonotype was found a few times. This chain uses TRBV7-2 with TRBJ1-5, with D uncertain. In germline, CDR1 is SGHTA, CDR2 FQGNSA. The CDR3 contains 15 residues. Trimming removed 2 bases from V and 5 bases from J, with 13 bases in between. The CDR3 spells CASSLYKGFDQPQHF. In DNA, the CDR3 is TGTGCCAGCAGCTTATATAAAGGGTTTGATCAGCCCCAGCATTTT. The whole variable domain, filled in from reference TRBV7-2 and TRBJ1-5, reads GAGVSQSPSNKVTEKGKDVELRCDPISGHTALYWYRQSLGQGLEFLIYFQGNSAPDKSGLPSDRFSAERTGGSVSTLTIQRTQQEDSAVYLCASSLYKGFDQPQHFGDGTRLSIL.

The chain couples TRBV20-1 to TRBJ2-7; TRBD1 might be the D (6 bases). The V gene's germline CDR1 is DFQATT and CDR2 SNEGSKA (reference sequence). Deletions cut 2 bases from V and 3 bases from J, with 8 bases between. The CDR3 runs to 12 residues. Here the CDR3 reads CSARQGNYEQYV. CDR3 DNA: TGCAGTGCTAGACAGGGGAACTACGAGCAGTACGTC.

This clonotype was seen more than once but under ten times. The J gene is TRBJ1-4, the V gene TRBV4-3, with unresolved D. Trimming cost V 5 bases and J 7 bases, with 14 bases left between them. From germline, CDR1 is LGHNA and CDR2 YSLEER. The CDR3 sequence is 14 residues long. The CDR3 spells CASSDRARAEKLFF. The CDR3 DNA sequence: TGCGCCAGCAGCGACCGGGCCCGGGCTGAAAAACTGTTTTTT.

The gene calls are TRBV7-3 and TRBJ2-3, with D unclear. The CDR3 has 14 amino acids. V was pared by 5 bases and J by 0 bases, with 9 bases between. Per germline, CDR1 SGHTA and CDR2 FQGTGA. The CDR3 DNA follows: TGTGCCAGCAGCCCTTATTCTAGCACAGATACGCAGTATTTT. Protein product: CASSPYSSTDTQYF.

The table lists this clonotype with a few counts. The gene calls are TRBV5-1 and TRBJ1-4; D is unclear. V was cut by 4 bases and J by 0 bases, with 10 bases left in between. The CDR3 length is 15 residues. Germline CDR1 is SGHRS and CDR2 is YFSETQ. CDR3 residues: CASSSNSATNEKLFF. The CDR3 coding sequence is TGCGCCAGCAGCAGCAACAGTGCAACTAATGAAAAACTGTTTTTT.

The rearrangement joins TRBV7-3 to TRBJ2-5; no clear D. CDR1 is SGHTA and CDR2 is FQGTGA in the germline V gene. Trimming pared 2 bases from V and 1 base from J, leaving 11 bases between. This CDR3 has 15 residues. The DNA of the CDR3 is TGTGCCAGCAGCTTAGGCGGTCCCGGCCAAGAGACCCAGTACTTC. Translated, it gives CASSLGGPGQETQYF. Combining the CDR3 with reference TRBV7-3 and TRBJ2-5 gives the whole variable domain GAGVSQTPSNKVTEKGKYVELRCDPISGHTALYWYRQSLGQGPEFLIYFQGTGAADDSGLPNDRFFAVRPEGSVSTLKIQRTERGDSAVYLCASSLGGPGQETQYFGPGTRLLVL.

There are many counts of this clonotype. V and J are TRBV7-6 and TRBJ1-1; no clear D. V lost 5 bases to trimming and J lost 3 bases, with 13 bases between them. Germline CDR1 and CDR2: SGHVS and FNYEAQ. This CDR3 region has 14 residues. In DNA form, the CDR3 reads TGTGCCAGCAGCCTCCAGGACCCCTACACTGAAGCTTTCTTT. It codes for CASSLQDPYTEAFF.